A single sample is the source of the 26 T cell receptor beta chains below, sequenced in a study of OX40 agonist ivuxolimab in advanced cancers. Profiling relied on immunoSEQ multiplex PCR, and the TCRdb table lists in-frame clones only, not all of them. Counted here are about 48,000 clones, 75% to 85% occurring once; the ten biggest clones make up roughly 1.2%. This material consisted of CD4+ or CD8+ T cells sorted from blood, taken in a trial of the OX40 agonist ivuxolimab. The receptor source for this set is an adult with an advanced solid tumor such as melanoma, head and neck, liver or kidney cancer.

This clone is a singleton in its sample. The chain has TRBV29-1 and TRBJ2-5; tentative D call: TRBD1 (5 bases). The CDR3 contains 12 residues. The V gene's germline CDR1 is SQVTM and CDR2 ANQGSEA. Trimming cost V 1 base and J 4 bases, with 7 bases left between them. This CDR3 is CSVEGGPETQYF. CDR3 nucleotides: TGCAGCGTTGAAGGGGGCCCAGAGACCCAGTACTTC. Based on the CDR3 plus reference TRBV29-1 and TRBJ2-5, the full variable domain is SAVISQKPSRDICQRGTSLTIQCQVDSQVTMMFWYRQQPGQSLTLIATANQGSEATYESGFVIDKFPISRPNLTFSTLTVSNMSPEDSSIYLCSVEGGPETQYFGPGTRLLVL.

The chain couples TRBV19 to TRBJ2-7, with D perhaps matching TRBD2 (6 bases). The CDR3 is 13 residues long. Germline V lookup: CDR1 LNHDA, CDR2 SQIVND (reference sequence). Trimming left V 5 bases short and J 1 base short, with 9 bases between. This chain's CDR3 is CASSLRGSYEQYF. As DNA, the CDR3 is TGTGCCAGTAGTCTCCGGGGGTCCTACGAGCAGTACTTC.

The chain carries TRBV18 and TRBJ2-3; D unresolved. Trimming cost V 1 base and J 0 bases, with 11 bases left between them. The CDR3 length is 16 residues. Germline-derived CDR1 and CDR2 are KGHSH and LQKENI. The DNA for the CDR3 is TGTGCCAGCTCACCACTTGGGGAAAGTAGCACAGATACGCAGTATTTT. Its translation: CASSPLGESSTDTQYF.

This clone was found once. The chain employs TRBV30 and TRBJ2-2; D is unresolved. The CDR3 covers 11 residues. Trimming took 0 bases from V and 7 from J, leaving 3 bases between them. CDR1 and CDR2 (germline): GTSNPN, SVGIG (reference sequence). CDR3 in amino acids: CAWSVGGELFF. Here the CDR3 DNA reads TGTGCCTGGAGTGTTGGCGGGGAGCTGTTTTTT. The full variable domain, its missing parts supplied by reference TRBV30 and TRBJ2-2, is SQTIHQWPATLVQPVGSPLSLECTVEGTSNPNLYWYRQAAGRGLQLLFYSVGIGQISSEVPQNLSASRPQDRQFILSSKKLLLSDSGFYLCAWSVGGELFFGEGSRLTVL.

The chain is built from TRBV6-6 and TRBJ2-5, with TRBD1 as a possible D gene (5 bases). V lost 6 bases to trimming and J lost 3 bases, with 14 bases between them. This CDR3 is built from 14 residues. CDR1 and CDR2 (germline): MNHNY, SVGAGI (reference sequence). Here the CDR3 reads CASRLSGFEETQYF. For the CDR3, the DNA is TGTGCCAGCAGGTTATCAGGGTTCGAAGAGACCCAGTACTTC.

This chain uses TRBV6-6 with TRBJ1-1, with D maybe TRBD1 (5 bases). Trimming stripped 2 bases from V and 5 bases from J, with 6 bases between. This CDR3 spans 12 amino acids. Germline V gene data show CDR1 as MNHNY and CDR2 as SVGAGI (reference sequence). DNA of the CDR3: TGTGCCAGCAGTTACGGGGGGACTGAAGCTTTCTTT. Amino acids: CASSYGGTEAFF.

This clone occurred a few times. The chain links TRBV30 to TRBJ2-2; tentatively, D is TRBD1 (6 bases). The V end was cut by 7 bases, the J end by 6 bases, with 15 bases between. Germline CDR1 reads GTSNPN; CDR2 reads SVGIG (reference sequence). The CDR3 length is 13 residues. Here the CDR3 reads CAYSDRTPGELFF. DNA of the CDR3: TGTGCCTACTCCGACAGGACCCCCGGGGAGCTGTTTTTT.

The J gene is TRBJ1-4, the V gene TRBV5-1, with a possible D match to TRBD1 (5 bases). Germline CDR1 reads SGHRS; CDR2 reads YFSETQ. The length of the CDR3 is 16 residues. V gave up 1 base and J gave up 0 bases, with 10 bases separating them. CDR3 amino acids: CASSLQGLATNEKLFF. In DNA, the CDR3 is TGCGCCAGCAGCTTGCAGGGCCTTGCAACTAATGAAAAACTGTTTTTT.

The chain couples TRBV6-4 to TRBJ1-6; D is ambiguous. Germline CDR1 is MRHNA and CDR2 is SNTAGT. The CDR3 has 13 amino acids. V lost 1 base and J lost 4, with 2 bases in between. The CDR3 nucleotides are TGTGCCAGCAGTGACTTTTATAATTCACCCCTCCACTTT. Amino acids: CASSDFYNSPLHF.

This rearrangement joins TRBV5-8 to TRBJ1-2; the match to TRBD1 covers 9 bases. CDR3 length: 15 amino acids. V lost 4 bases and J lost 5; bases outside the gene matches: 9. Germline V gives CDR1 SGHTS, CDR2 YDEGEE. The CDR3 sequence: CASSRRDRESYGYTF. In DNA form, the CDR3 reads TGTGCCAGCAGCCGCCGGGACAGGGAATCATATGGCTACACCTTC.

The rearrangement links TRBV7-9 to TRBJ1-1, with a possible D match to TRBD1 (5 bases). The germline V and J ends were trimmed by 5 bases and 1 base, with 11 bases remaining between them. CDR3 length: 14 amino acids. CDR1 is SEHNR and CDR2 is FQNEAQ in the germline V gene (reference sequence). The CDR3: CASSVFGGNTEAFF. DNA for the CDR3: TGTGCCAGCAGCGTATTCGGGGGGAACACTGAAGCTTTCTTT.

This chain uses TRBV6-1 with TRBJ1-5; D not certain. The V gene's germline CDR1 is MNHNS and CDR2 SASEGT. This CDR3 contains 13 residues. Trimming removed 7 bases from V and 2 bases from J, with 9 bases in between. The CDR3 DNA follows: TGTGCCAGCACCTCGACCCGCAATCAGCCCCAGCATTTT. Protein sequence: CASTSTRNQPQHF.

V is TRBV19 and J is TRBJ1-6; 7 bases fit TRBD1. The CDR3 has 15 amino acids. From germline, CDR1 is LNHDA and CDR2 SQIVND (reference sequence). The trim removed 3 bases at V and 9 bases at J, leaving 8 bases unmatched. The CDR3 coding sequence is TGTGCCAGTAGTATTGGACAGGCGAGAGGTTCACCCCTCCACTTT. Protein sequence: CASSIGQARGSPLHF.

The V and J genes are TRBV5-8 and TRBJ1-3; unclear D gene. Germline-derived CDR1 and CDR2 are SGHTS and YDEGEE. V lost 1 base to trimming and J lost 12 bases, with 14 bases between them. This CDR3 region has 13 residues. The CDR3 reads CASSLSAGGSIYF. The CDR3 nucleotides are TGTGCCAGCAGCTTGTCGGCAGGAGGCAGCATATATTTT.

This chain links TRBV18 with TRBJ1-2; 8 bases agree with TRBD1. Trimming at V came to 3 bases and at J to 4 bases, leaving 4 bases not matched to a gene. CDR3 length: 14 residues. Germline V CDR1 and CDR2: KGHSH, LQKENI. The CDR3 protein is CASSPPGQAYGYTF. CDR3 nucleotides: TGTGCCAGCTCACCTCCGGGACAGGCCTATGGCTACACCTTC.

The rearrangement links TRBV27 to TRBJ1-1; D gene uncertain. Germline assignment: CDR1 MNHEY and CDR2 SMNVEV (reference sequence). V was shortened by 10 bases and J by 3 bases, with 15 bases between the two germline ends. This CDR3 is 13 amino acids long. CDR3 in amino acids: CATKFRRDTEAFF. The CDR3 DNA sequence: TGTGCCACCAAGTTTCGCCGCGACACTGAAGCTTTCTTT.

Here the CDR3 DNA reads TGTGCCAGCAGCTTGGGACTCAACGTTAGGGTCAATCAGCCCCAGCATTTT. It yields the protein CASSLGLNVRVNQPQHF. The chain joins TRBV5-4 to TRBJ1-5; D remains ambiguous. The germline V and J ends were trimmed by 0 bases and 3 bases, with 16 bases remaining between them. The V gene's germline CDR1 is SGHNT and CDR2 YYREEE (reference sequence). The CDR3 is 17 residues long.

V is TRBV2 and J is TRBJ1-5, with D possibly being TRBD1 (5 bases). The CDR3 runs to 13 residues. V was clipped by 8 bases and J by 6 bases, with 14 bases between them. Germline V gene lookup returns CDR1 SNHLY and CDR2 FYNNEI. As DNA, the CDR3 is TGTGCCAGCGTAGGCCAGGGCGGTCAGCCCCAGCATTTT. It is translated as CASVGQGGQPQHF.

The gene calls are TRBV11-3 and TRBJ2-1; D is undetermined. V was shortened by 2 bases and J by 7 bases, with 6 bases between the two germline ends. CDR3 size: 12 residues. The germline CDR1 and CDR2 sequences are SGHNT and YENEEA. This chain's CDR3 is CASSLMENEQFF. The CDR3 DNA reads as TGTGCCAGCAGCTTAATGGAAAATGAGCAGTTCTTC.

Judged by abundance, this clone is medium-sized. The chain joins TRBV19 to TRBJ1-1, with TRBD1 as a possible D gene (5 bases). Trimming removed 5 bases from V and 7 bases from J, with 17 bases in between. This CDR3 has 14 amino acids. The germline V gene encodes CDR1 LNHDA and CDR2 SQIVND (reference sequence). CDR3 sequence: CASSLEWGYGEAFF. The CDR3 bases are TGTGCCAGTAGTTTGGAATGGGGGTACGGTGAAGCTTTCTTT.

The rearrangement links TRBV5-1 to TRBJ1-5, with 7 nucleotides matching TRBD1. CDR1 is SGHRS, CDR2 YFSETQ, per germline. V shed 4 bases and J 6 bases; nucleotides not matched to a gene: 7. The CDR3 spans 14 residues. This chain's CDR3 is CASSRTGAGQPQHF. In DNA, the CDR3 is TGCGCCAGCAGCCGAACAGGGGCGGGTCAGCCCCAGCATTTT.

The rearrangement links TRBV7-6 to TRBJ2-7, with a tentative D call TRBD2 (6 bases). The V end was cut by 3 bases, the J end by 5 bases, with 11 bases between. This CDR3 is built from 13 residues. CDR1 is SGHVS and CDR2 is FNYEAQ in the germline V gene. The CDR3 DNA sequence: TGTGCCAGCAGCTTCCAGGGAGGCCACGAGCAGTACTTC. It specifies CASSFQGGHEQYF.

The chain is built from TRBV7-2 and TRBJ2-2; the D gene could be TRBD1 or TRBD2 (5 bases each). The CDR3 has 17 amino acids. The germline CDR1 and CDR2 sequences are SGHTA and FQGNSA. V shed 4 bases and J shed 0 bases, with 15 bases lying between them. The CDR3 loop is CASSSFPRGPNTGELFF. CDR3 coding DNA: TGTGCCAGCAGCTCCTTTCCCCGGGGCCCGAACACCGGGGAGCTGTTTTTT.

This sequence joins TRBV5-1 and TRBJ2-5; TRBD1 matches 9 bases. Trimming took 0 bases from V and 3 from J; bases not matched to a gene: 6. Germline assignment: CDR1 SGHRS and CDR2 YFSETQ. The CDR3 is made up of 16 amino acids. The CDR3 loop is CASSLGHGTGKETQYF. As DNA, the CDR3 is TGCGCCAGCAGCTTGGGCCACGGGACAGGGAAAGAGACCCAGTACTTC. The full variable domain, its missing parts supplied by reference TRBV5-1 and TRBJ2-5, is KAGVTQTPRYLIKTRGQQVTLSCSPISGHRSVSWYQQTPGQGLQFLFEYFSETQRNKGNFPGRFSGRQFSNSRSEMNVSTLELGDSALYLCASSLGHGTGKETQYFGPGTRLLVL.

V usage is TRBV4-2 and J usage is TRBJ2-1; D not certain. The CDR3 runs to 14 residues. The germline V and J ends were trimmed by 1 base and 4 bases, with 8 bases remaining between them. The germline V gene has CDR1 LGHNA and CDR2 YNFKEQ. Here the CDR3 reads CASSQGELYNEQFF. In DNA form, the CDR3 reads TGTGCCAGCAGCCAAGGGGAACTTTACAATGAGCAGTTCTTC.

The CDR3 DNA reads as TGTGCCAGCAGCGTAGTCGGGGGAGGGGGAGAGACCCAGTACTTC. Its protein product is CASSVVGGGGETQYF. This chain uses TRBV9 with TRBJ2-5, with a weak D call TRBD2 (7 bases). The CDR3 spans 15 residues. CDR1 is SGDLS, CDR2 YYNGEE, per germline. Trimming stripped 0 bases from V and 4 bases from J, with 13 bases between.